This TCR beta chain was found in a study of blood T cell repertoires in COVID-19. Overall study context: Some COVID-19 samples were acute and others convalescent; all came from the United States, Italy and Spain.

Clones were sequenced by immunoSEQ multiplex PCR, and TCRdb holds only the in-frame ones, with some missing. Here the sample spans 150,000 to 200,000 clones, around 73% being singletons. Enrolled through a virtual design, the participants were between roughly 18 and 95 years of age and came from under 30 US areas. In assigning cohorts, the study relied on participant-reported clinical history. Cohort 3 recovered donors had two negative PCRs, clearance, or symptom resolution. Trimming cost V 0 bases and J 9 bases; bases outside gene matches: 3. The CDR3 length is 13 residues. Germline lookup yields CDR1 GTSNPN and CDR2 SVGIG (reference sequence).

This chain links TRBV30 with TRBJ1-3; 9 nucleotides line up with TRBD1. Material: PBMCs or T cells enriched from blood (not recorded which). The clonotype was recovered from a woman aged 45-65 years who had recovered from COVID-19. This chain's CDR3 is CAWSVGTGITIYF. Here the CDR3 DNA reads TGTGCCTGGAGTGTCGGGACAGGGATCACCATATATTTT. The full variable domain, completed using reference TRBV30 and TRBJ1-3, is SQTIHQWPATLVQPVGSPLSLECTVEGTSNPNLYWYRQAAGRGLQLLFYSVGIGQISSEVPQNLSASRPQDRQFILSSKKLLLSDSGFYLCAWSVGTGITIYFGEGSWLTVV.